This TCR beta chain was identified in a study of Graves' ophthalmopathy and Graves' hyperthyroidism. Study-wide results and caveats: A classifier, a 13-signature model, separated ophthalmopathy from stable hyperthyroidism with 87.88% sensitivity and 81.08% specificity.

Ages of hyperthyroidism patients ran from 18 to 65, and their diagnoses were new, under 2 months' duration. Other autoimmune diseases, uncontrolled infections, pregnancy or lactation excluded patients from enrollment. Physicians reached a diagnosis by relying on clinical symptoms, serum thyroxine, TRAb, thyroid ultrasound and orbital computed tomography. TCR beta CDR3 amplification used RNA transcripts. The library came from an HTBI-primed first-round RT-PCR and a second-round multiplex PCR. TCRdb analysed the multiplex PCR reads with MiXCR anew, one entry per CDR3 protein. This repertoire shows a few hundred thousand distinct CDR3 sequences, about two fifths found once; its top ten account for 3.5% to 4.5%. About this clonotype itself: No antigen is known for it.

Germline loops: CDR1 MNHNS, CDR2 SASEGT. Trimming took off 3 bases at V and 4 bases at J, with 18 bases between the two ends. This CDR3 has 16 residues. The receptor was isolated from an adult man with Graves' hyperthyroidism. The sequenced sample consisted of peripheral blood or thyroid tissue (not recorded which). The chain employs TRBV6-1 and TRBJ1-2; D not resolved. CDR3 region: CASSDHPYIGSYGYTF. For the CDR3, the DNA is TGTGCCAGCAGTGACCACCCCTATATAGGAAGCTATGGCTACACCTTC.